This T cell receptor beta chain was profiled in a study of blood T cell repertoires in COVID-19. The overall study: Specimens from acute and convalescent COVID-19 originated in the United States, Italy and Spain. In each case, the material was cDNA or gDNA derived from T cells, B-cell-depleted T cells, or PBMCs.

Study processing details: Amplification with reference gene primers provided the estimates of nucleated cell counts. Libraries were prepared by immunoSEQ multiplex PCR; TCRdb keeps only in-frame clonotypes and omits some of them. That table is the source of V, J and clone size, and D and trimming were worked out from the DNA. The sample has fewer than 350,000 clones, 86% seen once. CDR3 length equals 17 residues. Germline V CDR1 and CDR2: MDHEN, SYDVKM. Trimming shortened V by 2 bases and J by 2 bases, and 19 bases separated the two germline ends. The clonotype was recovered from a woman aged 70 to 79 with COVID-19, enrolled during active disease. Sequenced: peripheral blood. V gene TRBV28 combines with J gene TRBJ2-7; D not certain. The CDR3, as DNA: TGTGCCAGCAGTTTAGATCTGGGTTCGAGGCGTACCTACGAGCAGTACTTC. As protein: CASSLDLGSRRTYEQYF.